This T cell receptor (beta chain) is from a study of early T cells in non-severe SARS-CoV-2 infection. Study-level background: Investigators sequenced bulk RNA drawn from unsorted whole blood, and chains remained unpaired.

The germline V gene has CDR1 SGHNT and CDR2 YYREEE (reference sequence). Trimming took 0 bases from V and 0 from J, leaving 7 bases between them. The CDR3 is made up of 16 amino acids. Unique molecular identifiers (one per individual cDNA molecule) were attached. TCRdb re-analysed the 5' RACE reads in MiXCR, keeping a single row per CDR3 protein. Here the sample spans roughly 56,000 distinct CDR3 sequences, about 9.9% being singletons. Material: whole blood. The chain uses TRBV5-4 and TRBJ2-6; D call uncertain. The sequence was obtained from an adult who was a healthcare worker with PCR-confirmed SARS-CoV-2 infection or an uninfected control (not recorded which). The CDR3 DNA is TGTGCCAGCAGCTTGGGGCACCCCTCTGGGGCCAACGTCCTGACTTTC. Protein sequence: CASSLGHPSGANVLTF.